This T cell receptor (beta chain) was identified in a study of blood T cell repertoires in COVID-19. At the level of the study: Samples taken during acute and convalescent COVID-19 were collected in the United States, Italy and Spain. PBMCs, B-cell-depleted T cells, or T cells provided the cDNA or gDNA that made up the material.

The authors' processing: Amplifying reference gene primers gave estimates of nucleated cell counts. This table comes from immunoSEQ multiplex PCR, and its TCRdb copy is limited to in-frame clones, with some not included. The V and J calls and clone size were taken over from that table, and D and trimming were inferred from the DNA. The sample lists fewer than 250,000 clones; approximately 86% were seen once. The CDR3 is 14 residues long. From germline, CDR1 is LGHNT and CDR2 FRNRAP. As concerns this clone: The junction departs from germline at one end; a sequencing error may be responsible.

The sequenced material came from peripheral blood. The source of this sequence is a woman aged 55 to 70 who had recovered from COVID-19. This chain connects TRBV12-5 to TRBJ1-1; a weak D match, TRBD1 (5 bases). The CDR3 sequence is CASALSGIRTEAFF. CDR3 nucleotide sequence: TGTGCTAGTGCTTTGTCAGGGATACGTACTGAAGCTTTCTTT. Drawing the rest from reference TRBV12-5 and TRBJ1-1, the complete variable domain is DARVTQTPRHKVTEMGQEVTMRCQPILGHNTVFWYRQTMMQGLELLAYFRNRAPLDDSGMPKDRFSAEMPDATLATLKIQPSEPRDSAVYFCASALSGIRTEAFFGQGTRLTVV.